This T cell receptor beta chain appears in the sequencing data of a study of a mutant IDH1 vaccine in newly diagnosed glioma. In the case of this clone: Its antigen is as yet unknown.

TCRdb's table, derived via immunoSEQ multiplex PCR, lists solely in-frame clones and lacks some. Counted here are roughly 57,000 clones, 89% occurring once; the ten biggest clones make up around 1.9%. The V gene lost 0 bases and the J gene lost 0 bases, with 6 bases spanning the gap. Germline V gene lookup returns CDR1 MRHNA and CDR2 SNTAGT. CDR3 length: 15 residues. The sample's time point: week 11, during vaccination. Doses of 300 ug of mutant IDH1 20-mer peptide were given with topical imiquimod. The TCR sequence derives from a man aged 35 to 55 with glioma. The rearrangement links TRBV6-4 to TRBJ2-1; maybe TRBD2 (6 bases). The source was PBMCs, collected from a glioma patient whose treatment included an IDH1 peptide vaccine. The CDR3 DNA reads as TGTGCCAGCAGTGACTCTAGCGGCTCCTACAATGAGCAGTTCTTC. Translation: CASSDSSGSYNEQFF.